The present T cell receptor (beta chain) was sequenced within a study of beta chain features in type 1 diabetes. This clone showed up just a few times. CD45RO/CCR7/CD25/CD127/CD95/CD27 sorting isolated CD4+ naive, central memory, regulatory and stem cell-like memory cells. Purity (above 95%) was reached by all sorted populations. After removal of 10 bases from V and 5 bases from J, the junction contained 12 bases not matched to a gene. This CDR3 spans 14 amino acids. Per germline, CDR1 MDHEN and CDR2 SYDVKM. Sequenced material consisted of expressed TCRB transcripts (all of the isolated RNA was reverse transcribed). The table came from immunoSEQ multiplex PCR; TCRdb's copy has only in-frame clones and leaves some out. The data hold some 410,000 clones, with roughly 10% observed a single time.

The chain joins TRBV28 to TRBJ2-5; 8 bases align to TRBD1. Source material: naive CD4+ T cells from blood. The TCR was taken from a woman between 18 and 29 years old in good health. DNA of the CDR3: TGTGCCACCGGACAGGGACCCCTCTGGGAGACCCAGTACTTC. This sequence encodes CATGQGPLWETQYF.